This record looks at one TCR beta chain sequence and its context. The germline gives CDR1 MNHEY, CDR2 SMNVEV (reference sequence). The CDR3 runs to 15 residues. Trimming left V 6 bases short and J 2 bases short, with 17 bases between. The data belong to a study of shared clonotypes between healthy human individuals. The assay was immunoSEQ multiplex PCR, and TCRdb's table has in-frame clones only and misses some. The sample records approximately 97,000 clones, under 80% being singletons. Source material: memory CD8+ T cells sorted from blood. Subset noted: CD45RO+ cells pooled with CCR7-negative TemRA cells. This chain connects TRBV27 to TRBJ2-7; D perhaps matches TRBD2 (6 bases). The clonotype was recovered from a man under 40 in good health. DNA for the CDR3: TGTGCCAGCAGCCCGACGAGGGGAGGTACCTACGAGCAGTACTTC. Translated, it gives CASSPTRGGTYEQYF.